One and the same sample provided the 17 T cell receptor beta chains below, sequenced in a study of PD-L1 blockade in urothelial cancer. Time point meaning: pretreatment peripheral blood. Data came from immunoSEQ multiplex PCR; TCRdb stores just in-frame clones and leaves some out. The profile covers about 95,000 clones, with 90% appearing a single time and 1.5% to 2% taken by the ten largest. The sample consisted of PBMCs, taken around atezolizumab (anti-PD-L1) treatment. These receptor sequences come from a man between 60 and 70 years old with urothelial cancer.

The J gene is TRBJ2-1, the V gene TRBV6-5, with D possibly TRBD2 on 6 matching bases. The CDR3 sequence is 13 residues long. From germline, CDR1 is MNHEY and CDR2 SVGAGI. V gave up 4 bases and J gave up 9 bases, with 13 bases separating them. CDR3 sequence: CASSLRSGVEQFF. The CDR3 DNA follows: TGTGCCAGCAGTTTGAGGTCGGGGGTTGAGCAGTTCTTC.

The sample holds a few counts of this clone. This sequence joins TRBV29-1 and TRBJ2-5; TRBD2 matches at 7 bases. Germline V gene lookup returns CDR1 SQVTM and CDR2 ANQGSEA. CDR3 size: 14 residues. Trimming removed 3 bases from V and 4 bases from J; junction bases left unmatched: 8. The CDR3 nucleotides are TGCAGCGTTGATGGTGGGGGAGGGGTAGAGACCCAGTACTTC. Translated, it gives CSVDGGGGVETQYF.

The gene calls are TRBV6-4 and TRBJ2-1, with 9 bases identical to TRBD2. The CDR3 runs 14 residues. Trimming took 3 bases from V and 12 from J; bases not matched to a gene: 9. Germline CDR1 and CDR2: MRHNA and SNTAGT. CDR3 residues: CASSERASGMLQFF. For the CDR3, the DNA is TGTGCCAGCAGTGAAAGGGCTAGCGGGATGCTGCAGTTCTTC.

The chain carries TRBV7-2 and TRBJ2-7; weak D call: TRBD2 (5 bases). Trimming took off 6 bases at V and 6 bases at J, with 15 bases between the two ends. The CDR3 covers 13 residues. Per the germline V gene, CDR1 is SGHTA and CDR2 is FQGNSA. The CDR3 region is CASREDLLGEQYF. The CDR3 DNA reads as TGTGCCAGCAGGGAGGACTTATTGGGCGAGCAGTACTTC. Supplemented by reference TRBV7-2 and TRBJ2-7, the full variable domain reads GAGVSQSPSNKVTEKGKDVELRCDPISGHTALYWYRQSLGQGLEFLIYFQGNSAPDKSGLPSDRFSAERTGGSVSTLTIQRTQQEDSAVYLCASREDLLGEQYFGPGTRLTVT.

The chain couples TRBV30 to TRBJ1-1; 8 positions match TRBD1. With V trimmed by 4 bases and J by 4 bases, 11 bases remained unmatched. CDR3 size: 15 residues. Germline CDR1 is GTSNPN and CDR2 is SVGIG (reference sequence). CDR3 nucleotides: TGTGCCTGGATTCGTTCAGGGGGCAGGGGCACTGAAGCTTTCTTT. It codes for CAWIRSGGRGTEAFF.

This clone was observed a single time. The chain uses TRBV14 and TRBJ2-5; D perhaps matches TRBD1 (5 bases). This CDR3 comprises 15 residues. Trimming cost V 8 bases and J 1 base, with 17 bases left between them. Germline V gene sequence: CDR1 SGHDN, CDR2 FVKESK. The CDR3 DNA is TGTGCCAGCCCCCAGGGATCTTGCCCCCAAGAGACCCAGTACTTC. Protein sequence: CASPQGSCPQETQYF.

The V gene is TRBV6-1, the J gene TRBJ2-2; D not certain. Germline CDR1 MNHNS, CDR2 SASEGT. The germline V and J ends were trimmed by 7 bases and 3 bases, with 15 bases remaining between them. There are 15 residues in the CDR3. CDR3 nucleotide sequence: TGTGCCAGCATGGTAGTCGCGAGCCACACCGGGGAGCTGTTTTTT. This codes for CASMVVASHTGELFF.

J is TRBJ2-7 and V is TRBV7-9, with TRBD2 identical over 10 bases. CDR1 and CDR2 (germline): SEHNR, FQNEAQ (reference sequence). CDR3 length: 14 amino acids. V lost 5 bases and J lost 6; bases outside the gene matches: 7. CDR3 DNA sequence: TGTGCCAGCAGCCCGGGGGGACTAGCGACCGAGCAGTACTTC. This sequence encodes CASSPGGLATEQYF.

This clone was detected once. The chain has TRBV7-2 and TRBJ1-1, with D perhaps TRBD1 (5 bases). From germline, CDR1 is SGHTA and CDR2 FQGNSA. Trimming shortened V by 1 base and J by 4 bases, and 10 bases separated the two germline ends. The CDR3 consists of 14 residues. CDR3 sequence: CASSLGGWGTEAFF. The CDR3 DNA reads TGTGCCAGCAGCTTAGGGGGCTGGGGCACTGAAGCTTTCTTT.

This clone has only a few counts. The gene calls are TRBV19 and TRBJ1-2, with 7 bases identical to TRBD1. Germline V gene data show CDR1 as LNHDA and CDR2 as SQIVND (reference sequence). This CDR3 has 12 amino acids. Trimming removed 5 bases from V and 8 bases from J; junction bases left unmatched: 5. The CDR3 nucleotides are TGTGCCAGTAGTCAAACAGGGGAAGGCTACACCTTC. Amino acids: CASSQTGEGYTF.

The rearrangement links TRBV7-3 to TRBJ2-3; D is possibly TRBD2 (5 bases). Germline loops: CDR1 SGHTA, CDR2 FQGTGA. This CDR3 spans 12 amino acids. V lost 3 bases and J 11 bases, leaving 12 bases between the germline ends. The CDR3 DNA reads TGTGCCAGCAGCTTTCCCGGAGGTCTGCAGTATTTT. It is translated as CASSFPGGLQYF. Full variable domain (outside the CDR3, taken from reference TRBV7-3 and TRBJ2-3): GAGVSQTPSNKVTEKGKYVELRCDPISGHTALYWYRQSLGQGPEFLIYFQGTGAADDSGLPNDRFFAVRPEGSVSTLKIQRTERGDSAVYLCASSFPGGLQYFGPGTRLTVL.

The V call is TRBV5-1, the J call TRBJ2-3; 12 bases align to TRBD2. Trimming removed 4 bases from V and 4 bases from J; junction bases left unmatched: 4. The CDR3 covers 15 residues. Germline V CDR1 and CDR2: SGHRS, YFSETQ. CDR3 nucleotides: TGCGCCAGCAGCACCGGGACTAGCGGGCCAGATACGCAGTATTTT. This sequence encodes CASSTGTSGPDTQYF. The full variable domain, in which reference TRBV5-1 and TRBJ2-3 provide the parts outside the CDR3, is KAGVTQTPRYLIKTRGQQVTLSCSPISGHRSVSWYQQTPGQGLQFLFEYFSETQRNKGNFPGRFSGRQFSNSRSEMNVSTLELGDSALYLCASSTGTSGPDTQYFGPGTRLTVL.

This chain uses TRBV7-2 with TRBJ2-2, with a tentative D call TRBD1 (5 bases). Germline CDR1 SGHTA, CDR2 FQGNSA. The CDR3 totals 14 residues. V lost 5 bases and J 1 base, leaving 8 bases between the germline ends. The CDR3 bases are TGTGCCAGCAGCGGACAAAGGAACACCGGGGAGCTGTTTTTT. Protein product: CASSGQRNTGELFF.

The V and J genes are TRBV11-3 and TRBJ2-3; the D gene is possibly TRBD2 (5 bases). The CDR3 has 16 residues. Germline CDR1 reads SGHNT; CDR2 reads YENEEA. V dropped 9 bases and J dropped 1 base, with 20 bases sitting between them. CDR3 nucleotide sequence: TGTGCCAGAGCGTCAGCGGCGCGGAATGGCACAGATACGCAGTATTTT. As protein: CARASAARNGTDTQYF.

This chain joins TRBV7-9 and TRBJ1-5; D gene uncertain. Trimming cost V 2 bases and J 4 bases, with 9 bases left between them. Germline lookup yields CDR1 SEHNR and CDR2 FQNEAQ (reference sequence). The CDR3 has 14 residues. The chain's CDR3 is CASSLYGENQPQHF. The CDR3 DNA sequence: TGTGCCAGCAGCTTATATGGGGAGAATCAGCCCCAGCATTTT. Drawing the rest from reference TRBV7-9 and TRBJ1-5, the complete variable domain is DTGVSQNPRHKITKRGQNVTFRCDPISEHNRLYWYRQTLGQGPEFLTYFQNEAQLEKSRLLSDRFSAERPKGSFSTLEIQRTEQGDSAMYLCASSLYGENQPQHFGDGTRLSIL.

This clone was recorded only once. The rearrangement links TRBV5-4 to TRBJ1-3; possible D gene TRBD1, 5 bases. Germline loops: CDR1 SGHNT, CDR2 YYREEE (reference sequence). The CDR3 runs 14 residues. Deletions cut 0 bases from V and 1 base from J, with 5 bases between. CDR3 DNA: TGTGCCAGCAGCTTGGGACAGTCTGGAAACACCATATATTTT. Amino acids: CASSLGQSGNTIYF.

The chain uses TRBV30 and TRBJ1-4; D uncertain. The germline gives CDR1 GTSNPN, CDR2 SVGIG (reference sequence). The CDR3 has 16 residues. Trimming cost V 2 bases and J 0 bases, with 13 bases left between them. CDR3 in DNA: TGTGCCTGGAGTACAGATTCCCATGCAACTAATGAAAAACTGTTTTTT. Protein product: CAWSTDSHATNEKLFF.